Following are 2 T cell receptor beta chains from one sample sequenced in a study of cytomegalovirus exposure and HLA in healthy donors. Both 60 Vbeta primers and 13 Jbeta primers went into the PCR. Using immunoSEQ multiplex PCR, the repertoire was profiled, and TCRdb retains in-frame clones only, with some absent. The data hold 150,000 to 200,000 clones, with 77% observed a single time. The specimen sequenced was PBMCs. These receptors originate from a woman aged 25 to 39 in good health and CMV-seropositive.

CDR3: CASSLTPLYEQYF. The CDR3, as DNA: TGTGCCAGCAGCTTAACTCCCCTTTACGAGCAGTACTTC. This chain links TRBV7-3 with TRBJ2-7, with no clear D. The V gene's germline CDR1 is SGHTA and CDR2 FQGTGA. The CDR3 is 13 amino acids. Deletions cut 0 bases from V and 4 bases from J, with 7 bases between. Full variable domain (remainder filled in from reference TRBV7-3 and TRBJ2-7): GAGVSQTPSNKVTEKGKYVELRCDPISGHTALYWYRQSLGQGPEFLIYFQGTGAADDSGLPNDRFFAVRPEGSVSTLKIQRTERGDSAVYLCASSLTPLYEQYFGPGTRLTVT.

This clone turned up a few times. The chain couples TRBV5-1 to TRBJ1-2; perhaps TRBD1 as D (6 bases). This CDR3 is 15 amino acids long. Germline CDR1 and CDR2: SGHRS and YFSETQ. V gave up 3 bases and J gave up 8 bases, with 20 bases separating them. The CDR3 loop reads CASSSITSGVEGYTF. CDR3 DNA: TGCGCCAGCAGCTCTATCACATCAGGGGTCGAGGGCTACACCTTC.